The T cell receptor (beta chain) described here comes from a study of cytomegalovirus exposure and HLA in healthy donors. The CDR3 contains 18 residues. After removal of 0 bases from V and 6 bases from J, the junction contained 9 bases not matched to a gene. Looked up from germline, CDR1 is SGDLS and CDR2 is YYNGEE. The PCR made use of 60 Vbeta and 13 Jbeta primers. Sequenced by immunoSEQ multiplex PCR; TCRdb stores in-frame clones only, minus some. This table has some 170,000 clones, 72% appearing once. This chain links TRBV9 with TRBJ2-3; 14 bases map to TRBD2. The sequence was collected from a human donor in good health. Sequencing was done on a sample of PBMCs. The CDR3 DNA reads as TGTGCCAGCAGCGTAGGCGGGACTAGCGGGGGAAGGGGCGATACGCAGTATTTT. This gives the protein CASSVGGTSGGRGDTQYF.